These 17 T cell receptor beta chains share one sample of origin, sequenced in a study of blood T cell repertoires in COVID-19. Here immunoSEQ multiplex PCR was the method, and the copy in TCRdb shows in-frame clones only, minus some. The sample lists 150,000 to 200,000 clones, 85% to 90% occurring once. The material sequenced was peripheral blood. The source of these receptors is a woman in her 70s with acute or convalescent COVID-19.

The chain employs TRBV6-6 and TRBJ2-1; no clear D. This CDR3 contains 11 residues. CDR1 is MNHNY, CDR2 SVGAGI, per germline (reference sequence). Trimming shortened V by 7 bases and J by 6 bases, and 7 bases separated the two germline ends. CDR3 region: CASTRGNEQFF. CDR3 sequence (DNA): TGTGCCAGCACCAGAGGCAATGAGCAGTTCTTC.

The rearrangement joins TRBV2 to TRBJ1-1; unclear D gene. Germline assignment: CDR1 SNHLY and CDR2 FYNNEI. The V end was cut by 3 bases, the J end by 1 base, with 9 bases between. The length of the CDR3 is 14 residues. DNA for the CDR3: TGTGCCAGCAGTGAGCGGGCAAGGAACACTGAAGCTTTCTTT. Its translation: CASSERARNTEAFF.

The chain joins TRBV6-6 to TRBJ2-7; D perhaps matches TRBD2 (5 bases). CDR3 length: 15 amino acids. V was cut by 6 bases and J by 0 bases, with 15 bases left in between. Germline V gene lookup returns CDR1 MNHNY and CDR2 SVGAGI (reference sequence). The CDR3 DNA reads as TGTGCCAGCAGCCCGTACAAAGGGAGCTCCTACGAGCAGTACTTC. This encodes CASSPYKGSSYEQYF.

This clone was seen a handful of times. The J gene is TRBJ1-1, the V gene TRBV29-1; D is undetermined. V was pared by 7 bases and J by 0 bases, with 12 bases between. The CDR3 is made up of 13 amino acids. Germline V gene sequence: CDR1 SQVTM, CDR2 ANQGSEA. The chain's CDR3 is CSAKTWMNTEAFF. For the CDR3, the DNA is TGCAGCGCCAAGACTTGGATGAACACTGAAGCTTTCTTT.

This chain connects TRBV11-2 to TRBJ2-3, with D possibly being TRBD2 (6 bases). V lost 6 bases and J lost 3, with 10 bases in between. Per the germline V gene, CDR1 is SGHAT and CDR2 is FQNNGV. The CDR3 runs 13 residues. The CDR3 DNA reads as TGTGCCAGCAGGGTGGGGGGAACAGATACGCAGTATTTT. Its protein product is CASRVGGTDTQYF.

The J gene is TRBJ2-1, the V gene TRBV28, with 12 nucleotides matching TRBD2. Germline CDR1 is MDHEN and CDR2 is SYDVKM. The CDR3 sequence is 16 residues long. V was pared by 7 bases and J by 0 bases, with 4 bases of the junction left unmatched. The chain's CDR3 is CASTLTSGGSYNEQFF. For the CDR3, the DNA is TGTGCCAGCACCCTGACTAGCGGGGGCTCCTACAATGAGCAGTTCTTC.

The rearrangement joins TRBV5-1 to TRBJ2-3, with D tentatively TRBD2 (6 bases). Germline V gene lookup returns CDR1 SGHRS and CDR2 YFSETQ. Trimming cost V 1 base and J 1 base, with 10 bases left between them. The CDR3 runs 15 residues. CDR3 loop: CASSLRREGTDTQYF. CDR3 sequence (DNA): TGCGCCAGCAGCTTGCGAAGGGAGGGCACAGATACGCAGTATTTT.

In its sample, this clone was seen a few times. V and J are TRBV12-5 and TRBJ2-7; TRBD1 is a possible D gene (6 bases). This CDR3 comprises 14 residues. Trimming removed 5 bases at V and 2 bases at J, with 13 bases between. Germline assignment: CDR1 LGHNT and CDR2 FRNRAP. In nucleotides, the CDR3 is TGTGCTAGTGGTCTTGGACAGCTTCCCTACGAGCAGTACTTC. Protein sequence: CASGLGQLPYEQYF.

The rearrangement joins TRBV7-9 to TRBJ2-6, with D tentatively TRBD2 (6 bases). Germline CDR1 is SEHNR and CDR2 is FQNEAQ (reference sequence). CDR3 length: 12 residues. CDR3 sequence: CIGGDGANVLTF. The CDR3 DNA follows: TGTATAGGCGGGGACGGGGCCAACGTCCTGACTTTC.

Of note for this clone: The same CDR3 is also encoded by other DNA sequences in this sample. CDR3 nucleotides: TGTGCCAGCAAACAACGGGGGATGGGTTTGAACACTGAAGCTTTCTTT. As protein: CASKQRGMGLNTEAFF. The chain recombines TRBV7-8 with TRBJ1-1; possible D gene TRBD1, 5 bases. Trimming cost V 7 bases and J 0 bases, with 18 bases left between them. Germline V lookup: CDR1 SGHVS, CDR2 FQNEAQ. CDR3 length: 16 amino acids.

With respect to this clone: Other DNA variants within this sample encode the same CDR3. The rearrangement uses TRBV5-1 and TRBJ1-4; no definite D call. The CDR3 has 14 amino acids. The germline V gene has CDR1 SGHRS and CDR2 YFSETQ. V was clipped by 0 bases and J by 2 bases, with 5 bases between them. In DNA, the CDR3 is TGCGCCAGCAGCTTGGGAGGGACTAATGAAAAACTGTTTTTT. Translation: CASSLGGTNEKLFF.

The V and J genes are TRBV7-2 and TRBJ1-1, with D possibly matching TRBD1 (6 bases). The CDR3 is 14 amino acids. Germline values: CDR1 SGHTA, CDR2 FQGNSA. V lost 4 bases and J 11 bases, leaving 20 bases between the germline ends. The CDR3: CASSSKFRGWEAFF. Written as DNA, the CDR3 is TGTGCCAGCAGCTCAAAGTTCAGGGGTTGGGAGGCTTTCTTT.

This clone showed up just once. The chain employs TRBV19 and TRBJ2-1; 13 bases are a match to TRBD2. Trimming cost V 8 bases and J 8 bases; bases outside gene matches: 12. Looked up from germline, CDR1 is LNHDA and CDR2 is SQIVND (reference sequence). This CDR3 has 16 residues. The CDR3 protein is CASRLAGGQVQHEQFF. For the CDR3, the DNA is TGTGCCAGTCGACTAGCGGGAGGTCAGGTCCAGCATGAGCAGTTCTTC.

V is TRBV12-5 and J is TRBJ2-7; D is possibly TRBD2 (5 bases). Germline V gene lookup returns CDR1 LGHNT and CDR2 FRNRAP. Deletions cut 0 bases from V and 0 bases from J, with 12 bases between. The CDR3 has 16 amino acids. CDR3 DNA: TGTGCTAGTGGTTTGGTAGGGTTGGGGAGCTCCTACGAGCAGTACTTC. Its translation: CASGLVGLGSSYEQYF.

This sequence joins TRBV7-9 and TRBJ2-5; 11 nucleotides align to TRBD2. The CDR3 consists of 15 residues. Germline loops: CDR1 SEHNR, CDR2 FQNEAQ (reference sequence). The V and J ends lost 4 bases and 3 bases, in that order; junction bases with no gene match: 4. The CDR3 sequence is CASSSPTSGKETQYF. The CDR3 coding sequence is TGTGCCAGCAGCTCCCCGACTAGCGGGAAAGAGACCCAGTACTTC.

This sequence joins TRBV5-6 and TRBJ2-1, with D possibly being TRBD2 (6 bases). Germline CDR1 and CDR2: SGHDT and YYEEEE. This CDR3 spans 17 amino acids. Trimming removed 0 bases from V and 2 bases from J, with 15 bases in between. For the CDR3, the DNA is TGTGCCAGCAGCTTGGCCGGGGGACGGAAGACCTACAATGAGCAGTTCTTC. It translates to CASSLAGGRKTYNEQFF.

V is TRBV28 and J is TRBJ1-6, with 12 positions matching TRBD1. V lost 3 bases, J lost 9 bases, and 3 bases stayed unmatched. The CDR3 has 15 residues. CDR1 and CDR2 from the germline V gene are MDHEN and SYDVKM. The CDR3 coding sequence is TGTGCCAGCAGTTTTCAGGGACAGGGGGCTTCACCCCTCCACTTT. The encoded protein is CASSFQGQGASPLHF.